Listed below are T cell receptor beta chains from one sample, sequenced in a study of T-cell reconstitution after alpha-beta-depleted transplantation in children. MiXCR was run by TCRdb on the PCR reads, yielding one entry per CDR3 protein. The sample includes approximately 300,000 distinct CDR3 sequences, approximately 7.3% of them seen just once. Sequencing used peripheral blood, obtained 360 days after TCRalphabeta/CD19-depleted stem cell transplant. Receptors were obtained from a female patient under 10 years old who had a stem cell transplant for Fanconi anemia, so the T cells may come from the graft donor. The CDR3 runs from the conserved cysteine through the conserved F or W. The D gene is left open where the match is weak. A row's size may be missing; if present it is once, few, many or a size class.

CASSEYARDNEQYF,TGTGCCAGCAGTGAATACGCCCGGGACAACGAGCAGTACTTC,TRBV25-1,-,few,TRBJ2-7
CASSLDRSGNTIYF,TGTGCCAGCAGCTTGGACAGGTCTGGAAACACCATATATTTT,TRBV7-9,TRBD1,many,TRBJ1-3
CASSLGGRNQETQYF,TGTGCCAGCAGCTTGGGTGGGCGGAACCAAGAGACCCAGTACTTC,TRBV7-9,-,-,TRBJ2-5
CASSNSLHYEQYF,TGTGCCAGCAGTAATTCCCTACACTACGAGCAGTACTTC,TRBV28,-,few,TRBJ2-7
CASSHTSGAPSYEQYF,TGTGCCAGCAGCCACACTAGCGGGGCCCCCTCCTACGAGCAGTACTTC,TRBV9,TRBD2,few,TRBJ2-7
CASSQGLTGGGYTF,TGTGCCAGCAGCCAAGGCTTGACAGGGGGTGGCTACACCTTC,TRBV3-1,TRBD1,few,TRBJ1-2
CAISELRAGRGTMYNEQFF,TGTGCCATCAGTGAGTTAAGGGCGGGTCGCGGGACAATGTACAATGAGCAGTTCTTC,TRBV10-3,-,many,TRBJ2-1
CSASPGGLYSYEQYF,TGCAGTGCTAGTCCCGGGGGTCTCTACTCCTACGAGCAGTACTTC,TRBV20-1,-,many,TRBJ2-7
CAFSLRSTDRRYGYTF,TGTGCCTTCAGTCTACGATCGACGGACAGGAGATATGGCTACACCTTC,TRBV3-1,TRBD1,-,TRBJ1-2
CAWSGGREQFF,TGTGCCTGGAGTGGTGGTCGTGAGCAGTTCTTC,TRBV30,-,few,TRBJ2-1
CSASPPEPTEETQYF,TGCAGTGCTAGTCCCCCTGAGCCTACGGAAGAGACCCAGTACTTC,TRBV20-1,-,many,TRBJ2-5
CASSLAVETQYF,TGTGCCAGCAGCTTAGCCGTTGAGACCCAGTACTTC,TRBV7-2,-,many,TRBJ2-5
CASSQGGPDFRVTDTQYF,TGTGCCAGCAGCCAAGGTGGGCCGGATTTTCGGGTCACAGATACGCAGTATTTT,TRBV14,-,many,TRBJ2-3
CASSVYWREHTDTQYF,TGTGCCAGCAGCGTATACTGGCGGGAACACACAGATACGCAGTATTTT,TRBV9,-,many,TRBJ2-3
CSASLATSDEQFF,TGCAGTGCTTCTCTAGCGACCTCGGATGAGCAGTTCTTC,TRBV20-1,-,few,TRBJ2-1
CASSEGAGSPRDTQYF,TGTGCCAGCAGTGAAGGAGCGGGGAGTCCCAGAGATACGCAGTATTTT,TRBV6-1,TRBD2,few,TRBJ2-3
CASSQPGNAYEQYF,TGTGCCAGCAGCCAACCAGGGAACGCCTACGAGCAGTACTTC,TRBV28,-,many,TRBJ2-7
CASSSNNPGTGDEQYF,TGCGCCAGCAGTTCGAACAACCCCGGGACAGGGGACGAGCAGTACTTC,TRBV5-1,TRBD1,many,TRBJ2-7
CAISEGLHYEQYF,TGTGCCATCAGTGAGGGACTACACTACGAGCAGTACTTC,TRBV10-3,-,many,TRBJ2-7
CASSLAPVPSSYEQYF,TGTGCCAGCAGCTTAGCCCCGGTTCCTAGCTCCTACGAGCAGTACTTC,TRBV7-3,-,few,TRBJ2-7
CASSLLAGGWNTGELFF,TGTGCCAGCAGTTTACTAGCGGGGGGCTGGAACACCGGGGAGCTGTTTTTT,TRBV27,TRBD2,many,TRBJ2-2
CASSLDGTLLAKNIQYF,TGCGCCAGCAGCTTGGATGGGACGCTTCTAGCCAAAAACATTCAGTACTTC,TRBV5-1,-,many,TRBJ2-4
CASSPIRNNEQFF,TGTGCCAGCAGCCCCATTAGGAACAATGAGCAGTTCTTC,TRBV3-1,-,many,TRBJ2-1
CASRTSGTGEQFF,TGTGCCAGCAGGACTAGCGGGACCGGGGAGCAGTTCTTC,TRBV6-1,TRBD2,few,TRBJ2-1
CASSFSINLEAFF,TGTGCCAGCAGCTTTTCCATCAACCTTGAAGCTTTCTTT,TRBV11-2,-,-,TRBJ1-1
CASAEGSPGTFRDTQYF,TGTGCCAGCGCCGAAGGATCGCCAGGGACCTTTCGGGATACGCAGTATTTT,TRBV7-2,-,few,TRBJ2-3
CASSSYTSGEETQYF,TGTGCCAGCAGTTCTTATACTAGCGGGGAAGAGACCCAGTACTTC,TRBV28,TRBD2,many,TRBJ2-5
CASSPGTGSSYEQYF,TGTGCCAGCAGCCCCGGGACAGGGAGCTCCTACGAGCAGTACTTC,TRBV9,TRBD1,many,TRBJ2-7
CASSSYRLIRYGYTF,TGTGCCAGCAGCAGCTACAGGCTGATTCGTTATGGCTACACCTTC,TRBV28,-,few,TRBJ1-2
CASSPRWDRVNTEAFF,TGTGCCAGCAGCCCCCGATGGGACAGGGTGAACACTGAAGCTTTCTTT,TRBV5-6,TRBD1,-,TRBJ1-1
CASSLDRQGAYNEQFF,TGTGCCAGCAGCTTAGACCGGCAGGGGGCGTACAATGAGCAGTTCTTC,TRBV4-2,TRBD1,-,TRBJ2-1
CASSRAGVQETQYF,TGTGCCAGCAGTAGAGCGGGGGTGCAAGAGACCCAGTACTTC,TRBV28,TRBD2,many,TRBJ2-5
CASSRQLTSFEAFF,TGTGCCAGCAGCAGACAGCTTACCAGCTTTGAAGCTTTCTTT,TRBV6-2/TRBV6-3,-,-,TRBJ1-1
CASRYRAGTEAFF,TGTGCCAGCAGGTACAGGGCAGGCACTGAAGCTTTCTTT,TRBV25-1,-,-,TRBJ1-1
CASRHGQGVGYTF,TGTGCCAGCAGACACGGACAGGGTGTAGGCTACACCTTC,TRBV9,TRBD1,few,TRBJ1-2
CASSLPGTVPDTQYF,TGTGCCAGCAGCCTCCCTGGGACAGTCCCAGATACGCAGTATTTT,TRBV7-3,TRBD1,many,TRBJ2-3
CASSLPGAPANYGYTF,TGTGCCAGCAGCTTACCAGGGGCCCCGGCTAACTATGGCTACACCTTC,TRBV7-8,-,-,TRBJ1-2
CATSRDRRGPSYEQYF,TGTGCCACCAGCAGAGATCGGAGGGGGCCATCCTACGAGCAGTACTTC,TRBV15,-,many,TRBJ2-7
CASSPRDGHYGYTF,TGTGCCAGCAGCCCTCGGGACGGTCACTATGGCTACACCTTC,TRBV7-9,-,few,TRBJ1-2
CATRDSTDTQYF,TGTGCCACCCGGGACAGCACAGATACGCAGTATTTT,TRBV3-1,-,many,TRBJ2-3
CASSSQRTGLIRETQYF,TGTGCCAGCAGCTCCCAGAGGACAGGGCTGATTCGGGAGACCCAGTACTTC,TRBV7-6,TRBD1,many,TRBJ2-5
CASSFEMSAGVNTEAFF,TGTGCCAGCAGTTTTGAGATGAGTGCAGGGGTGAACACTGAAGCTTTCTTT,TRBV12-3/TRBV12-4,-,many,TRBJ1-1
CAISDDEKLFF,TGTGCCATCAGCGATGATGAAAAACTGTTTTTT,TRBV10-3,-,many,TRBJ1-4
CASSQRPGLGTDTQYF,TGTGCCAGCAGCCAACGACCGGGACTAGGCACAGATACGCAGTATTTT,TRBV14,TRBD2,-,TRBJ2-3